This T cell receptor (beta chain) comes out of a study of T and B cells in COVID-19 patients. Turning to the study itself: The recovered cohort's median age was roughly 31 years, versus less than 75 years in active infection. Findings of the study overall: Clonality of TRB repertoires was high in active COVID-19; recovery brought above-healthy diversity and richness.

Comment on this clonotype: As yet, its antigen is unknown.

Each TRB amplification used about 220-500 ng of genomic DNA from blood. TRB rearrangements were amplified by multiplex PCR with BIOMED2 TRB-A/B primers. One entry per CDR3 protein, called by TCRdb with MiXCR from the multiplex PCR reads. The data show about 5,400 distinct CDR3 sequences, with about 25% seen just once and about 15% held by the top ten. The CDR3 length is 14 residues. Germline lookup yields CDR1 MGHDK and CDR2 SYGVNS. Trimming removed 1 base from V and 9 bases from J, with 13 bases in between. The gene calls are TRBV25-1 and TRBJ2-1; tentatively, D is TRBD2 (6 bases). Sequencing was carried out using blood. This TCR was sampled from a human donor with active COVID-19. Written as DNA, the CDR3 is TGTGCCAGCAGTGAATCGGGAGATAGGAGTGAGCAGTTCTTC. It codes for CASSESGDRSEQFF.